The present T cell receptor (beta chain) was sequenced within a study of blood T cell repertoires in COVID-19. Study as a whole: Sites in the United States, Italy and Spain provided acute and convalescent COVID-19 samples. T cells, B-cell-depleted T cells, or PBMCs provided the cDNA or gDNA that served as material.

Authors' analysis steps: It was from reference gene primer amplification that nucleated cell counts were estimated. The method was immunoSEQ multiplex PCR; TCRdb's version includes in-frame clones alone and lacks a portion of them. V and J calls and clone size are given by that table; D and trimming were obtained from the DNA. The profile shows nearly 80,000 clones, more than 70% of them singletons. CDR3 length: 15 residues. V lost 3 bases and J lost 5; bases outside the gene matches: 2. CDR1 is MNHEY and CDR2 is SMNVEV in the germline V gene (reference sequence). Concerning this clone: Other DNA sequences of this sample code for an identical CDR3.

V and J are TRBV27 and TRBJ1-5; 12 nucleotides align to TRBD1. The specimen sequenced was peripheral blood. This clonotype was sampled from a man aged 60-69 years with active or convalescent COVID-19. The chain's CDR3 is CASSFGTGGDQPQHF. The CDR3 coding sequence is TGTGCCAGCAGTTTCGGGACAGGGGGCGATCAGCCCCAGCATTTT.